This TCR beta chain emerged from a study of response to subunit inactivated influenza vaccine. On this clonotype: Its cognate antigen is unknown.

Study findings and constraints: With each seasonal influenza vaccination, the authors suggested, few new T cells are recruited.

The CDR3 extends over 14 amino acids. Per the germline V gene, CDR1 is SGHAT and CDR2 is FQNNGV. V was shortened by 5 bases and J by 3 bases, with 11 bases between the two germline ends. Via MiXCR, TCRdb re-called the RT-PCR reads, giving one row per CDR3 protein. The repertoire holds around 850,000 distinct CDR3 sequences, around 18% seen once, with approximately 11% in the top ten. Source: PBMCs from blood, taken more than 4 days after vaccination. The sequence was collected from a middle-aged man who received an inactivated influenza vaccine. This chain links TRBV11-2 with TRBJ2-1; tentative D call: TRBD2 (6 bases). The chain's CDR3 is CASSRRLDYNEQFF. The CDR3 DNA reads TGTGCCAGCAGCCGCCGACTAGACTACAATGAGCAGTTCTTC. Combining the CDR3 with reference TRBV11-2 and TRBJ2-1 gives the whole variable domain EAGVAQSPRYKIIEKRQSVAFWCNPISGHATLYWYQQILGQGPKLLIQFQNNGVVDDSQLPKDRFSAERLKGVDSTLKIQPAKLEDSAVYLCASSRRLDYNEQFFGPGTRLTVL.